Presented here are 27 T cell receptor beta chains from one specimen sequenced in a study of vaccination and CD4 T cells after COVID-19. The Oncomine TCR Beta short-read assay sequenced DNA from cultured CD4+ T cells. Each CDR3 protein is one row after TCRdb ran MiXCR on the PCR reads. Among about 10,000 distinct CDR3 sequences listed, around half were seen once. Stated treatment: roughly 10-day PBMC culture with coronavirus spike peptide pools or control peptides (ViraFEST assay). The antigens of these receptors remain unknown. The sample taken for sequencing was CD4+ T cells from blood, cultured in vitro. The origin of the receptors is a human donor who had recovered from COVID-19.

This rearrangement joins TRBV19 to TRBJ1-3; the D gene is possibly TRBD1 (5 bases). The V and J ends lost 3 bases and 3 bases respectively, with 9 bases between them. Looked up from germline, CDR1 is LNHDA and CDR2 is SQIVND (reference sequence). CDR3 length: 14 amino acids. CDR3 residues: CASSIGTHGNTIYF. The CDR3 nucleotides are TGTGCCAGTAGTATCGGGACCCATGGAAACACCATATATTTT.

This clonotype appeared a few times. The chain recombines TRBV7-8 with TRBJ2-2, with D tentatively TRBD1 (6 bases). The CDR3 spans 16 residues. The V end lost 8 bases, the J end lost 6 bases, and 22 bases lay between the germline ends. In germline, CDR1 is SGHVS, CDR2 FQNEAQ. This chain's CDR3 is CASPPPGTFWSGELFF. CDR3 DNA sequence: TGTGCCAGCCCCCCGCCGGGGACATTCTGGTCCGGGGAGCTGTTTTTT. Combining the CDR3 with reference TRBV7-8 and TRBJ2-2 gives the whole variable domain GAGVSQSPRYKVAKRGQDVALRCDPISGHVSLFWYQQALGQGPEFLTYFQNEAQLDKSGLPSDRFFAERPEGSVSTLKIQRTQQEDSAVYLCASPPPGTFWSGELFFGEGSRLTVL.

The J gene is TRBJ2-1, the V gene TRBV29-1, with 13 bases matching TRBD2. Per the germline V gene, CDR1 is SQVTM and CDR2 is ANQGSEA. The CDR3 covers 18 residues. V lost 6 bases and J lost 4; bases outside the gene matches: 15. In DNA form, the CDR3 reads TGCAGCGTCGCAGGACTAGCGGGAGAATATATCGTATACAATGAGCAGTTCTTC. This translates into CSVAGLAGEYIVYNEQFF.

The chain uses TRBV19 and TRBJ2-4, with 7 bases matching TRBD1. This CDR3 is built from 13 residues. V dropped 5 bases and J dropped 4; count of bases not matched to a gene: 2. In germline, CDR1 is LNHDA, CDR2 SQIVND (reference sequence). CDR3 coding DNA: TGTGCCAGTAGTTTGGGACAGAAAAACATTCAGTACTTC. Residues: CASSLGQKNIQYF.

The rearrangement joins TRBV6-1 to TRBJ2-1; D assignment may be TRBD1 or TRBD2 (6 bases each). Trimming removed 6 bases from V and 6 bases from J, with 18 bases in between. Per the germline V gene, CDR1 is MNHNS and CDR2 is SASEGT. The CDR3 runs 15 residues. The CDR3 spells CASRGGGSYRNEQFF. As DNA, the CDR3 is TGTGCCAGCAGAGGAGGGGGTAGTTATCGCAATGAGCAGTTCTTC.

In its sample, this clonotype was seen a few times. The chain is built from TRBV5-8 and TRBJ2-3; a weak D match, TRBD1 (6 bases). The V gene's germline CDR1 is SGHTS and CDR2 YDEGEE. CDR3 length: 15 residues. Trimming stripped 5 bases from V and 0 bases from J, with 13 bases between. In DNA form, the CDR3 reads TGTGCCAGCAGTCAACTGGACAGTAGCACAGATACGCAGTATTTT. Its protein product is CASSQLDSSTDTQYF.

The chain couples TRBV20-1 to TRBJ2-3; 11 bases match TRBD2. CDR1 and CDR2 (germline): DFQATT, SNEGSKA (reference sequence). V trimming: 6 bases; J trimming: 3 bases; junction bases outside the gene matches: 5. The CDR3 length is 14 residues. This CDR3 reads CSAELAGETDTQYF. Here the CDR3 DNA reads TGCAGTGCCGAACTAGCGGGAGAAACAGATACGCAGTATTTT.

The table lists this clonotype with a few counts. The J gene is TRBJ1-2, the V gene TRBV12-3 or TRBV12-4; D is unclear. The length of the CDR3 is 13 residues. V was shortened by 1 base and J by 2 bases, with 5 bases between the two germline ends. As DNA, the CDR3 is TGTGCCAGCAGTTTAGACGGAAACTATGGCTACACCTTC. Protein sequence: CASSLDGNYGYTF.

This clonotype was found a few times. The V gene is TRBV2, the J gene TRBJ1-1, with TRBD1 as a possible D gene (6 bases). Trimming shortened V by 5 bases and J by 1 base, and 14 bases separated the two germline ends. There are 15 residues in the CDR3. Germline values: CDR1 SNHLY, CDR2 FYNNEI. The DNA for the CDR3 is TGTGCCAGCAGTCCAACAGGGAAAAGGAACACTGAAGCTTTCTTT. Amino acids: CASSPTGKRNTEAFF.

The chain has TRBV20-1 and TRBJ1-2, with no clear D. This CDR3 is built from 16 residues. The germline gives CDR1 DFQATT, CDR2 SNEGSKA (reference sequence). Between the trimmed V and J ends, which lost 3 bases and 0 bases, there was a span of 17 bases. The CDR3: CSASGPGLPSNYGYTF. As DNA, the CDR3 is TGCAGTGCTAGCGGGCCGGGTTTACCCTCTAACTATGGCTACACCTTC.

This clonotype occurred once. The chain is built from TRBV12-3 or TRBV12-4 and TRBJ1-1, with TRBD1 matching over 12 bases. The ends lost 6 bases at V and 11 bases at J; junction bases unmatched: 10. The CDR3 spans 14 residues. This CDR3 reads CASSSTGTGGFAFF. The CDR3 DNA follows: TGTGCCAGCAGCTCAACCGGGACAGGGGGCTTCGCTTTCTTT.

The rearrangement links TRBV27 to TRBJ2-7, with 8 bases matching TRBD2. This CDR3 region has 14 residues. Losses at the gene ends were 6 bases for V and 0 bases for J; bases not matched to a gene: 4. The V gene's germline CDR1 is MNHEY and CDR2 SMNVEV (reference sequence). CDR3 in amino acids: CASSERESSYEQYF. CDR3 nucleotides: TGTGCCAGCAGCGAGCGGGAGTCCTCCTACGAGCAGTACTTC.

The V and J genes are TRBV10-3 and TRBJ2-2; 11 nucleotides agree with TRBD1. V lost 3 bases to trimming and J lost 7 bases; unmatched junction nucleotides: 4. The length of the CDR3 is 15 residues. CDR1 is ENHRY and CDR2 is SYGVKD in the germline V gene. The CDR3 bases are TGTGCCATCAGTGACCCGGGACAGGGGGTCGGGGAGCTGTTTTTT. Protein product: CAISDPGQGVGELFF.

This clonotype was counted between two and nine times. CDR3 amino acids: CSARGQTNTEAFF. The CDR3 DNA is TGCAGTGCGCGGGGACAGACGAACACTGAAGCTTTCTTT. The J gene is TRBJ1-1, the V gene TRBV20-1; 7 bases line up with TRBD1. Germline CDR1 DFQATT, CDR2 SNEGSKA (reference sequence). The trim removed 6 bases at V and 1 base at J, leaving 5 bases unmatched. This CDR3 is built from 13 residues.

This clonotype was counted only a few times. The junction shows a germline mismatch at one end, possibly a read error. The rearrangement joins TRBV19 to TRBJ2-6; no definite D call. The CDR3 extends over 15 amino acids. In germline, CDR1 is LNHDA, CDR2 SQIVND (reference sequence). CDR3 amino acids: CASSNPGSGANVLTF. Written as DNA, the CDR3 is TGTGCCAGCAGTAACCCGGGTTCTGGGGCCAACGTCCTGACTTTC.

This sequence joins TRBV2 and TRBJ1-5; D remains unclear. Germline CDR1 is SNHLY and CDR2 is FYNNEI. This CDR3 comprises 17 residues. Trimming stripped 0 bases from V and 6 bases from J, with 18 bases between. Here the CDR3 DNA reads TGTGCCAGCAGTGAAGCCTCGATAGGCGGTTACCGTCAGCCCCAGCATTTT. Translation gives CASSEASIGGYRQPQHF.

In its sample, this clonotype was seen a few times. V gene TRBV10-3 combines with J gene TRBJ1-5, with 10 positions matching TRBD1. The junction had 13 bases not matched to a gene; V was cut back by 7 bases and J by 1 base. The CDR3 extends over 18 amino acids. Germline lookup yields CDR1 ENHRY and CDR2 SYGVKD. CDR3 amino acids: CAITARGQGPWSNQPQHF. DNA for the CDR3: TGTGCCATCACCGCTAGGGGACAGGGGCCTTGGAGCAATCAGCCCCAGCATTTT.

The chain employs TRBV18 and TRBJ1-5; 8 bases line up with TRBD1. The CDR3 loop spans 14 amino acids. V trimming: 3 bases; J trimming: 5 bases; junction bases outside the gene matches: 3. The germline gives CDR1 KGHSH, CDR2 LQKENI. The DNA for the CDR3 is TGTGCCAGCTCACCCCAACAGGGGGATCAGCCCCAGCATTTT. Residues: CASSPQQGDQPQHF.

This clonotype has more than one count but fewer than ten. The V call is TRBV28, the J call TRBJ2-3; 13 bases align to TRBD2. The junction had 3 bases not matched to a gene; V was cut back by 4 bases and J by 2 bases. The CDR3 consists of 16 residues. Germline-derived CDR1 and CDR2 are MDHEN and SYDVKM. In nucleotides, the CDR3 is TGTGCCAGCAGTTCGGGACTAGCGGGGTACACAGATACGCAGTATTTT. It is translated as CASSSGLAGYTDTQYF.

The chain couples TRBV18 to TRBJ1-2; 7 nucleotides align to TRBD1. This CDR3 region has 16 residues. V was pared by 5 bases and J by 6 bases, with 15 bases of the junction left unmatched. Germline-derived CDR1 and CDR2 are KGHSH and LQKENI. CDR3 sequence reads: CASSIQTQGFLHGYTF. As DNA, the CDR3 is TGTGCCAGCTCAATTCAGACACAGGGGTTTCTCCATGGCTACACCTTC. The entire variable domain, with the rest obtained from reference TRBV18 and TRBJ1-2, is as follows: NAGVMQNPRHLVRRRGQEARLRCSPMKGHSHVYWYRQLPEEGLKFMVYLQKENIIDESGMPKERFSAEFPKEGPSILRIQQVVRGDSAAYFCASSIQTQGFLHGYTFGSGTRLTVV.

The J gene is TRBJ2-2, the V gene TRBV19; D not certain. CDR3 size: 15 residues. The germline gives CDR1 LNHDA, CDR2 SQIVND (reference sequence). The V and J ends lost 2 bases and 0 bases respectively, with 7 bases between them. Written as DNA, the CDR3 is TGTGCCAGTAGTATAATGGGAACGAACACCGGGGAGCTGTTTTTT. Translation: CASSIMGTNTGELFF.

This clonotype was seen only a few times. The gene calls are TRBV9 and TRBJ2-5; D uncertain. Germline V gene lookup returns CDR1 SGDLS and CDR2 YYNGEE. This CDR3 has 12 residues. V was cut by 1 base and J by 5 bases, with 6 bases left in between. The CDR3 loop is CASSVSGETQYF. The CDR3 nucleotides read TGTGCCAGCAGCGTAAGTGGTGAGACCCAGTACTTC.

This chain links TRBV2 with TRBJ2-3; D is unresolved. Germline lookup yields CDR1 SNHLY and CDR2 FYNNEI. V lost 5 bases and J lost 2, with 2 bases in between. The CDR3 has 11 residues. The CDR3 spells CASSYTDTQYF. As DNA, the CDR3 is TGTGCCAGCAGTTACACAGATACGCAGTATTTT.

The gene calls are TRBV4-2 and TRBJ2-3; D is possibly TRBD1 or TRBD2 (5 bases each). Germline V CDR1 and CDR2: LGHNA, YNFKEQ. The CDR3 is 17 amino acids. Trimming removed 2 bases from V and 0 bases from J, with 15 bases in between. CDR3 DNA sequence: TGTGCCAGCAGCCAATTCTCGAGGGGCTCTAGCACAGATACGCAGTATTTT. Translating gives CASSQFSRGSSTDTQYF.

This clonotype is a singleton in its sample. The chain employs TRBV24-1 and TRBJ2-5; TRBD2 agrees at 9 bases. V was clipped by 7 bases and J by 5 bases; unmatched bases: 7. Germline CDR1 reads KGHDR; CDR2 reads SFDVKD. The CDR3 spans 14 residues. CDR3: CATSPAGGLETQYF. CDR3 in DNA: TGTGCCACCAGCCCGGCGGGGGGGCTGGAGACCCAGTACTTC.

The rearrangement uses TRBV2 and TRBJ2-2; D might be TRBD1 (5 bases). The V gene's germline CDR1 is SNHLY and CDR2 FYNNEI. The CDR3 extends over 15 amino acids. With 6 bases removed from V and 0 bases from J, the gap between germline ends came to 11 bases. The CDR3 loop is CASSDSMTNTGELFF. The DNA for the CDR3 is TGTGCCAGCAGCGACAGTATGACGAACACCGGGGAGCTGTTTTTT.

This chain connects TRBV12-3 or TRBV12-4 to TRBJ1-1; TRBD1 matches at 7 bases. This CDR3 has 15 amino acids. The V segment lost 6 bases and the J segment 1 base; nucleotides outside the gene matches: 8. CDR3 DNA: TGTGCCAGCAGACCCTCGGGACAGCAGAACACTGAAGCTTTCTTT. Its protein product is CASRPSGQQNTEAFF.